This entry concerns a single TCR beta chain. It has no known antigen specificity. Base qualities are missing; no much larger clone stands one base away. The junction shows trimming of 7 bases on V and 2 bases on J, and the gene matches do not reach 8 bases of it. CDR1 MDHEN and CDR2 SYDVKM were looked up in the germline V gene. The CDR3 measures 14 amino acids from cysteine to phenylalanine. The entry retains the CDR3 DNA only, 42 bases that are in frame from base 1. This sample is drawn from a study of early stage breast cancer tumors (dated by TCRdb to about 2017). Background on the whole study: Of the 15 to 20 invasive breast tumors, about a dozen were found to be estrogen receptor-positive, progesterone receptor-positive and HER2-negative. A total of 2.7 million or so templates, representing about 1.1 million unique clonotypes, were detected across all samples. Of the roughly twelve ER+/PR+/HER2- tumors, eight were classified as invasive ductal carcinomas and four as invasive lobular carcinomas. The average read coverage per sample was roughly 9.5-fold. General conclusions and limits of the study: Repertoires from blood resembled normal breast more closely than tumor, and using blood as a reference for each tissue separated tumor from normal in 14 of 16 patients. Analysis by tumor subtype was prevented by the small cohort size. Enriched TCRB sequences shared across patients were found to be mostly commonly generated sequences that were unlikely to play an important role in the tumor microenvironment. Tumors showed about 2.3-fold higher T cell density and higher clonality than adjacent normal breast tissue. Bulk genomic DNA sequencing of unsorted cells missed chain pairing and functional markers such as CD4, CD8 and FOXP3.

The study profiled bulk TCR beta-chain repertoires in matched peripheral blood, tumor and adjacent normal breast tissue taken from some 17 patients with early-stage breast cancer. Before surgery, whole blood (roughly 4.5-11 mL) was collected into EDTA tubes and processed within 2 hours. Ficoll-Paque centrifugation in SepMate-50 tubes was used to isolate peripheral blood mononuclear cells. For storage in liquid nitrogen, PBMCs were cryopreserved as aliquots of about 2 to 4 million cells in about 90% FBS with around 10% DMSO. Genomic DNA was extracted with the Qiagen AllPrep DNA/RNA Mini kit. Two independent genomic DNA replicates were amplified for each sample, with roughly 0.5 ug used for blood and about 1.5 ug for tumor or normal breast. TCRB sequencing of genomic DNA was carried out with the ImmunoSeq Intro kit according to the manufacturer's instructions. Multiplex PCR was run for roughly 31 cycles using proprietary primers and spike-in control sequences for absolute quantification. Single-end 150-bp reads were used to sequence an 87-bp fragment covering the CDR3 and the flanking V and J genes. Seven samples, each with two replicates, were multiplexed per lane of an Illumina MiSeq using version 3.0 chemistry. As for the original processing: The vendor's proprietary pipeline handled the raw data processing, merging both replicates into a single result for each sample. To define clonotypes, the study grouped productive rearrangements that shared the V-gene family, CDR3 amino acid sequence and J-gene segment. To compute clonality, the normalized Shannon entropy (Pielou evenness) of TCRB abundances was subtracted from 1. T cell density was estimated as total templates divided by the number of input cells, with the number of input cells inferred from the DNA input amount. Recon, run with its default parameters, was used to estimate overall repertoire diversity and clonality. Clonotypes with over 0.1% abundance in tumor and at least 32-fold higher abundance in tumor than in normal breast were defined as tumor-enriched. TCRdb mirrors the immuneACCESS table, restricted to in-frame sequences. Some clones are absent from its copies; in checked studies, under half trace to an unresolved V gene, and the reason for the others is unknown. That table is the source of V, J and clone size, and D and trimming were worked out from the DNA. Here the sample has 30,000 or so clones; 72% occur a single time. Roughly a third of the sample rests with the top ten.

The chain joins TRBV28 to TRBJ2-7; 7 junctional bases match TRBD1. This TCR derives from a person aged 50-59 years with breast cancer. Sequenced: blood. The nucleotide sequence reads TGTGCCAGCACCCCGGGACAGTTCCCCTACGAGCAGTACTTC. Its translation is CASTPGQFPYEQYF.